A selection of T cell receptor beta chains follows, all from one sample in a study of draining lymph node invasion in breast cancer. TCRdb re-analysed the bulk RNA-seq reads in MiXCR, keeping a single row per CDR3 protein. The data show around 2,500 distinct CDR3 sequences, with 70% to 90% seen just once and roughly 1.4% held by the top ten. What was sequenced was sorted memory CD4+ effector T cells from a lymph node. Receptors were obtained from a female donor with luminal breast cancer. The CDR3 runs from the conserved cysteine through the conserved F or W. D genes are given only for firm matches. Rows may omit the clone size; those that give it use once, few, many or a size class.

>TRBV11-2|TRBJ1-1|TRBD1|once
CASSFRTGAHTEAFF
TGTGCCAGCAGCTTCCGGACAGGGGCACACACTGAAGCTTTCTTT
>TRBV11-1|TRBJ1-4|-|-
CASSLQGGGEKLFF
TGTGCCAGCAGCTTGCAGGGTGGTGGAGAAAAACTGTTTTTT
>TRBV4-2|TRBJ1-4|TRBD1|-
CASSQGTGSEKLFF
TGTGCCAGCAGCCAAGGGACAGGATCGGAAAAACTGTTTTTT
>TRBV20-1|TRBJ2-3|TRBD1|-
CSARGQGSTDTQYF
TGCAGTGCTAGGGGACAGGGGAGCACAGATACGCAGTATTTT
>TRBV3-1|TRBJ2-7|-|-
CASSQDLSHFEQYF
TGTGCCAGCAGCCAAGATCTTTCCCACTTCGAGCAGTACTTC
>TRBV11-3|TRBJ2-6|-|-
CASSLMGSGNVLTF
TGTGCCAGCAGCTTAATGGGTTCGGGAAACGTCCTGACTTTC
>TRBV5-1|TRBJ2-3|-|-
CASSSQGGDTQYF
TGCGCCAGCAGCTCCCAAGGGGGAGATACGCAGTATTTT
>TRBV29-1|TRBJ1-1|TRBD1|-
CSVDHIGQAAGNTEAFF
TGCAGCGTTGACCATATCGGACAGGCGGCGGGGAACACTGAAGCTTTCTTT
>TRBV20-1|TRBJ1-1|-|-
CSARISPEAFF
TGCAGTGCTAGAATATCCCCTGAAGCTTTCTTT
>TRBV19|TRBJ2-2|-|-
CASSALLGGELFF
TGTGCCAGTAGTGCCCTTCTCGGCGGGGAGCTGTTTTTT
>TRBV9|TRBJ1-2|-|-
CASSVALQGSSGYTF
TGTGCCAGCAGCGTAGCTCTCCAGGGATCGTCTGGCTACACCTTC
>TRBV19|TRBJ1-2|-|-
CASWGGSPTLNYGYTF
TGTGCCAGTTGGGGTGGAAGCCCGACCCTTAACTATGGCTACACCTTC
>TRBV4-1|TRBJ2-3|-|few
CASSQGARSDTQYF
TGCGCCAGCAGCCAGGGGGCAAGGAGTGATACGCAGTATTTT
>TRBV30|TRBJ1-2|-|once
CAWRLGAGGYTF
TGTGCCTGGAGATTGGGGGCTGGTGGCTACACCTTC
>TRBV18|TRBJ2-3|TRBD2|-
CASSPGLAITDTQYF
TGTGCCAGCTCACCGGGACTAGCAATCACAGATACGCAGTATTTT
>TRBV12-3/TRBV12-4|TRBJ1-1|-|-
CASSRQPETEAFF
TGTGCCAGCAGCCGACAGCCTGAAACTGAAGCTTTCTTT
>TRBV6-2/TRBV6-3|TRBJ2-2|-|-
CASRLTYTGELFF
TGTGCCAGCAGGCTAACGTACACCGGGGAGCTGTTTTTT
>TRBV12-3/TRBV12-4|TRBJ2-3|TRBD2|-
CASSLSGGGDTQYF
TGTGCCAGCAGTTTATCGGGAGGAGGAGATACGCAGTATTTT
>TRBV20-1|TRBJ2-5|TRBD2|-
CSARDPTSGGGSRITVTQYF
TGCAGTGCTAGAGATCCCACTAGCGGGGGGGGGTCTAGGATTACGGTGACCCAGTACTTC
>TRBV13|TRBJ1-1|-|few
CATSTVNTEAFF
TGTGCCACCTCGACAGTCAACACTGAAGCTTTCTTT
>TRBV5-1|TRBJ2-3|-|-
CASSNGDMQYF
TGCGCCAGCAGTAACGGGGATATGCAGTATTTT
>TRBV5-1|TRBJ1-2|-|-
CASRPDSAEYGYTF
TGCGCCAGCAGACCAGACAGTGCGGAATATGGCTACACCTTC
>TRBV12-3/TRBV12-4|TRBJ2-2|-|-
CASSLGTPVAGELFF
TGTGCCAGCAGTCTCGGGACTCCGGTCGCCGGGGAGCTGTTTTTT
>TRBV5-1|TRBJ1-5|TRBD1|-
CASSLTGDQPQHF
TGCGCCAGCAGCTTGACAGGGGATCAGCCCCAGCATTTT
>TRBV6-2/TRBV6-3|TRBJ2-2|-|-
CASSQRRDTGELFF
TGTGCCAGCAGTCAACGCAGGGACACCGGGGAGCTGTTTTTT
>TRBV15|TRBJ2-1|TRBD1|-
CATSRDLQGEQFF
TGTGCCACCAGCAGAGATCTACAGGGGGAGCAGTTCTTC
>TRBV6-4|TRBJ1-1|-|-
CAIRQNTEAFF
TGTGCCATCCGGCAGAACACTGAAGCTTTCTTT
>TRBV7-9|TRBJ2-1|-|few
CASSPYTKGRVYNEQFF
TGTGCCAGCAGCCCCTACACCAAGGGGCGCGTTTACAATGAGCAGTTCTTC
>TRBV6-6|TRBJ1-5|-|-
CASSLQSNQPQHF
TGTGCCAGCAGCCTACAGAGCAATCAGCCCCAGCATTTT
>TRBV29-1|TRBJ2-3|-|few
CSVEVPTDTQYF
TGCAGCGTTGAAGTTCCCACAGATACGCAGTATTTT